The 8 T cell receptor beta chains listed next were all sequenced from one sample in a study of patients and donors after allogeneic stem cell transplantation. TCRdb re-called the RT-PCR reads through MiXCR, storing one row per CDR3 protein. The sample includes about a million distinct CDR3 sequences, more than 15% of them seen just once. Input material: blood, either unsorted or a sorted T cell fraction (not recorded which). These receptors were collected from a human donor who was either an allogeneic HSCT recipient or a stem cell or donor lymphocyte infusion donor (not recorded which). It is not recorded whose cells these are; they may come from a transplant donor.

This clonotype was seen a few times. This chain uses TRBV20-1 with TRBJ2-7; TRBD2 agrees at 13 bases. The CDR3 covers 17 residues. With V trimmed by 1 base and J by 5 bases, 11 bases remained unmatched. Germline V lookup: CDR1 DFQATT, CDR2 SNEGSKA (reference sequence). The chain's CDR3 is CSARVLAGGGPPDEQYF. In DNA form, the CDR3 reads TGCAGTGCTAGAGTACTAGCGGGAGGGGGACCTCCTGACGAGCAGTACTTC.

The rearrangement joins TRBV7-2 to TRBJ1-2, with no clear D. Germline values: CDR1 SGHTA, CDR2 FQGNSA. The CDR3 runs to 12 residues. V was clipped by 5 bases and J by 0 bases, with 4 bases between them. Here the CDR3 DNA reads TGTGCCAGCAGCAACTCTAACTATGGCTACACCTTC. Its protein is CASSNSNYGYTF.

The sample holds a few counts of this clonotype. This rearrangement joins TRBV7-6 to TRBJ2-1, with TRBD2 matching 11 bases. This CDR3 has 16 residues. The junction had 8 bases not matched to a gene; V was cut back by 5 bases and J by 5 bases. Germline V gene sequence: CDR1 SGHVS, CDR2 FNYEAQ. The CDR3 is CASSPMGLAVNNEQFF. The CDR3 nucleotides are TGTGCCAGCAGCCCCATGGGACTAGCGGTAAACAATGAGCAGTTCTTC.

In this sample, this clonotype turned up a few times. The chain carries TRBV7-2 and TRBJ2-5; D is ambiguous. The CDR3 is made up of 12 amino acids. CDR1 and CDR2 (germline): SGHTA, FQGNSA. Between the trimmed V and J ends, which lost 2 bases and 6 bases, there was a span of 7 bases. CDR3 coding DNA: TGTGCCAGCAGCTTAATGGTGAAGACCCAGTACTTC. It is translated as CASSLMVKTQYF.

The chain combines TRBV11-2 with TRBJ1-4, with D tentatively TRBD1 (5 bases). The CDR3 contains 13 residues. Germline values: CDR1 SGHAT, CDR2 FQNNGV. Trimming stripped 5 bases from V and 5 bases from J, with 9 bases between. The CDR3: CASSTGPNEKLFF. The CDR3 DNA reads TGTGCCAGCAGCACGGGACCAAATGAAAAACTGTTTTTT.

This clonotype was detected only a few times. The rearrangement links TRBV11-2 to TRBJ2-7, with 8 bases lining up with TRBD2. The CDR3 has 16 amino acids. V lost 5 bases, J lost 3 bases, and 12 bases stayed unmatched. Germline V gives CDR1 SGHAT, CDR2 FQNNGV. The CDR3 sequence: CASSRVSSGGFYEQYF. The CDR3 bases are TGTGCCAGCAGCCGAGTTTCGAGCGGGGGATTCTACGAGCAGTACTTC. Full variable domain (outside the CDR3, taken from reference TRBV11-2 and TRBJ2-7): EAGVAQSPRYKIIEKRQSVAFWCNPISGHATLYWYQQILGQGPKLLIQFQNNGVVDDSQLPKDRFSAERLKGVDSTLKIQPAKLEDSAVYLCASSRVSSGGFYEQYFGPGTRLTVT.

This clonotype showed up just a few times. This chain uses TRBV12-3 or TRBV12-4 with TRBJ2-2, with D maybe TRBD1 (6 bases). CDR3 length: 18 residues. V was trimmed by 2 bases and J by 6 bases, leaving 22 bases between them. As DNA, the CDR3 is TGTGCCAGCAGTTTAATCCCCCAACAGGGTAACGGCGCCGGGGAGCTGTTTTTT. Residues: CASSLIPQQGNGAGELFF.

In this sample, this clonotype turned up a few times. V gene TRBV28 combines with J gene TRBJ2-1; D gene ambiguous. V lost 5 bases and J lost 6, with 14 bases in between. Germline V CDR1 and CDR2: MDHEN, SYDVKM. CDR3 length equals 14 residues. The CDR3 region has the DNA TGTGCCAGCAGTCCCCCAGGAGCCGCCAATGAGCAGTTCTTC. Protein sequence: CASSPPGAANEQFF.